This T cell receptor beta chain is drawn from a study of blood T cell repertoires in COVID-19. The overall study: Sites in the United States, Italy and Spain provided acute and convalescent COVID-19 samples. T cells, B-cell-depleted T cells, or PBMCs provided the cDNA or gDNA that served as material.

The CDR3 spans 14 residues. As processed by the authors: Nucleated cell counts were estimated from reference gene primer amplification. Clones were read by immunoSEQ multiplex PCR, and TCRdb kept only the in-frame ones, dropping some. For V, J and clone size, that table is used; D and trimming come from the DNA. The table has about 26,000 clones, almost 90% seen once. The TCR originated in a man in his 70s with acute or convalescent COVID-19. The sample was peripheral blood. The V gene is TRBV21-1, the J gene TRBJ2-7; no DNA check was done on the table's D call, TRBD1. TRBV21-1 is recorded as a pseudogene. The CDR3: CASTQGSHNYEQYF. The CDR3 DNA sequence: TGTGCCAGCACACAGGGGTCACACAACTACGAGCAGTACTTC.